The 9 T cell receptor beta chains reported below all come from one sample, sequenced in a study of blood T cells in healthy people across ages. With a J-beta primer mix and a sample-barcoded 5' primer, a second PCR ran about 7 to 11 cycles. TCRdb called the 5' RACE reads again in MiXCR, with one record for every CDR3 protein. Among under 1,000,000 distinct CDR3 sequences listed, around half were seen once. Input material: blood. The origin of the receptors is a man older than 75 in good health.

The chain joins TRBV5-1 to TRBJ2-5; D not resolved. V was shortened by 5 bases and J by 11 bases, with 13 bases between the two germline ends. Germline CDR1 reads SGHRS; CDR2 reads YFSETQ. CDR3 length: 11 amino acids. The chain's CDR3 is CASRAESEQYF. The DNA of the CDR3 is TGCGCCAGCAGGGCTGAGAGTGAGCAGTACTTC.

This clonotype was observed a few times. The genes are TRBV7-3 and TRBJ2-3; 8 nucleotides agree with TRBD2. The CDR3 is made up of 17 amino acids. Losses at the gene ends were 1 base for V and 2 bases for J; bases not matched to a gene: 8. CDR1 is SGHTA, CDR2 FQGTGA, per germline. CDR3 residues: CASSLNPAGANTDTQYF. In DNA form, the CDR3 reads TGTGCCAGCAGCTTAAATCCAGCGGGAGCTAACACAGATACGCAGTATTTT.

This rearrangement joins TRBV29-1 to TRBJ2-5, with D perhaps matching TRBD1 or TRBD2 (6 bases each). CDR1 is SQVTM, CDR2 ANQGSEA, per germline. With 2 bases removed from V and 4 bases from J, the gap between germline ends came to 8 bases. The CDR3 covers 12 residues. CDR3 amino acids: CSVEWGAETQYF. The CDR3 nucleotides are TGCAGCGTTGAATGGGGGGCAGAGACCCAGTACTTC.

This sequence joins TRBV19 and TRBJ1-5; D may be TRBD1 (6 bases). CDR1 LNHDA and CDR2 SQIVND come from the germline V gene (reference sequence). V lost 6 bases to trimming and J lost 2 bases, with 14 bases between them. This CDR3 has 15 amino acids. The CDR3 spells CASRQGGLGNQPQHF. The DNA for the CDR3 is TGTGCCAGTAGACAGGGTGGCTTGGGCAATCAGCCCCAGCATTTT.

CDR3 amino acids: CASSLVASGNSWEQYF. The CDR3 DNA reads as TGCGCCAGCAGCTTGGTGGCTAGCGGGAATTCGTGGGAGCAGTACTTC. V is TRBV5-1 and J is TRBJ2-5; TRBD2 agrees at 9 bases. The CDR3 length is 16 residues. The germline gives CDR1 SGHRS, CDR2 YFSETQ. Unmatched junction bases numbered 14, after V lost 0 bases and J lost 11 bases.

V gene TRBV10-3 combines with J gene TRBJ2-6, with D perhaps TRBD1 or TRBD2 (5 bases each). Per the germline V gene, CDR1 is ENHRY and CDR2 is SYGVKD. This CDR3 contains 19 residues. Between the trimmed V and J ends, which lost 3 bases and 4 bases, there was a span of 22 bases. CDR3 coding DNA: TGTGCCATCAGTGATTTAACAGTCTTCCTAGGGACCGGGGCCAACGTCCTGACTTTC. Protein sequence: CAISDLTVFLGTGANVLTF.

This clonotype appeared a few times. The chain recombines TRBV11-2 with TRBJ1-2; D possibly corresponds to TRBD1 (6 bases). This CDR3 spans 17 amino acids. Per the germline V gene, CDR1 is SGHAT and CDR2 is FQNNGV. V was clipped by 1 base and J by 3 bases, with 18 bases between them. The CDR3 region has the DNA TGTGCCAGCAGCTTAGCGTCAGGGGATGCCGCCCACTATGGCTACACCTTC. Encoded protein: CASSLASGDAAHYGYTF.

This clonotype showed up just a few times. The chain has TRBV25-1 and TRBJ1-1; D is unclear. V was pared by 6 bases and J by 1 base, with 6 bases between. From germline, CDR1 is MGHDK and CDR2 SYGVNS. The CDR3 has 12 residues. The chain's CDR3 is CASRAGNTEAFF. CDR3 sequence (DNA): TGTGCCAGCAGGGCAGGGAACACTGAAGCTTTCTTT.

In this sample, this clonotype turned up a few times. The chain is built from TRBV15 and TRBJ2-1; tentative D call: TRBD2 (6 bases). This CDR3 has 17 amino acids. Germline CDR1 is LNHNV and CDR2 is YYDKDF (reference sequence). Trimming left V 2 bases short and J 0 bases short, with 14 bases between. The CDR3 DNA reads TGTGCCACCAGCAGAAACTCTTTCGGGGGCTCCTACAATGAGCAGTTCTTC. It specifies CATSRNSFGGSYNEQFF.